The 13 T cell receptor beta chains given below trace back to one sample, sequenced in a study of T cells in Graves' hyperthyroidism and ophthalmopathy. Amplified TCR beta CDR3 regions derived from RNA transcripts. Using the HTBI primer set, a first-round RT-PCR was run on the TCR CDR3. TCRdb reanalysed the multiplex PCR reads using MiXCR and keeps one entry per CDR3 protein. Of roughly 570,000 distinct CDR3 sequences in the sample, 46% were seen once. The specimen was peripheral blood or thyroid tissue (not recorded which). The receptors were sampled from an adult woman with Graves' disease, either hyperthyroidism or ophthalmopathy (not recorded which).

This clonotype appeared many times. The CDR3 sequence is CASSLGFDTEAFF. The CDR3 DNA follows: TGCGCCAGCAGCTTGGGGTTCGACACTGAAGCTTTCTTT. The chain carries TRBV5-1 and TRBJ1-1; D is ambiguous. Germline V lookup: CDR1 SGHRS, CDR2 YFSETQ. V lost 0 bases and J 3 bases, leaving 6 bases between the germline ends. The CDR3 spans 13 residues.

This clonotype has a count of ten or more. V is TRBV20-1 and J is TRBJ1-4, with D unclear. Per the germline V gene, CDR1 is DFQATT and CDR2 is SNEGSKA (reference sequence). The CDR3 loop spans 15 amino acids. The V gene lost 4 bases and the J gene lost 3 bases, with 15 bases spanning the gap. The CDR3 DNA reads as TGCAGTGCTATCCCTCACTCGTCAGCTAATGAAAAACTGTTTTTT. This encodes CSAIPHSSANEKLFF.

This clonotype showed up just a few times. Here the CDR3 reads CASSRGGEPFYEQYF. CDR3 DNA: TGTGCCAGCAGTCGGGGGGGCGAGCCGTTCTACGAGCAGTACTTC. V usage is TRBV7-2 and J usage is TRBJ2-7, with TRBD2 matching 8 bases. J was trimmed by 3 bases and V by 6 bases; bases with no gene match: 10. CDR1 and CDR2 from the germline V gene are SGHTA and FQGNSA. This CDR3 comprises 15 residues.

V gene TRBV15 combines with J gene TRBJ2-2, with no clear D. Germline assignment: CDR1 LNHNV and CDR2 YYDKDF (reference sequence). V was trimmed by 1 base and J by 6 bases, leaving 9 bases between them. This CDR3 contains 14 residues. The CDR3 protein is CATSRADGAGELFF. CDR3 nucleotides: TGTGCCACCAGCAGAGCAGATGGGGCCGGGGAGCTGTTTTTT. Full variable domain (remainder filled in from reference TRBV15 and TRBJ2-2): DAMVIQNPRYQVTQFGKPVTLSCSQTLNHNVMYWYQQKSSQAPKLLFHYYDKDFNNEADTPDNFQSRRPNTSFCFLDIRSPGLGDTAMYLCATSRADGAGELFFGEGSRLTVL.

This chain uses TRBV7-6 with TRBJ2-5; either TRBD1 or TRBD2 may supply D (5 bases each). Per the germline V gene, CDR1 is SGHVS and CDR2 is FNYEAQ. This CDR3 spans 16 amino acids. Trimming took 2 bases from V and 4 from J, leaving 17 bases between them. The CDR3 loop is CASSLTLGASRETQYF. CDR3 DNA sequence: TGTGCCAGCAGCTTAACGCTCGGGGCTAGCCGAGAGACCCAGTACTTC.

This chain's CDR3 is CASSFDRANQQYF. The CDR3 DNA reads as TGTGCCAGCAGTTTCGACAGGGCCAATCAGCAGTACTTC. This chain uses TRBV7-3 with TRBJ2-7, with 7 nucleotides matching TRBD1. V dropped 6 bases and J dropped 8; count of bases not matched to a gene: 10. Germline V gene data show CDR1 as SGHTA and CDR2 as FQGTGA. CDR3 length equals 13 residues. The full variable domain, in which reference TRBV7-3 and TRBJ2-7 provide the parts outside the CDR3, is GAGVSQTPSNKVTEKGKYVELRCDPISGHTALYWYRQSLGQGPEFLIYFQGTGAADDSGLPNDRFFAVRPEGSVSTLKIQRTERGDSAVYLCASSFDRANQQYFGPGTRLTVT.

About this clonotype: Possible read error: a much larger clone is one base away. The genes are TRBV19 and TRBJ2-6; D is perhaps TRBD2 (6 bases). Trimming shortened V by 8 bases and J by 0 bases, and 8 bases separated the two germline ends. Per the germline V gene, CDR1 is LNHDA and CDR2 is SQIVND (reference sequence). The CDR3 is made up of 14 amino acids. DNA of the CDR3: TGTGCCAGTGGGGGGTACTCTGGGGCCAACGTCCTGACTTTC. Residues: CASGGYSGANVLTF.

This clonotype was seen a few times. This chain links TRBV5-4 with TRBJ2-6; tentative D call: TRBD2 (6 bases). V lost 2 bases and J lost 2, with 11 bases in between. The V gene's germline CDR1 is SGHNT and CDR2 YYREEE (reference sequence). This CDR3 is 16 amino acids long. CDR3 DNA: TGTGCCAGCAGCTTACCGGGAGCGGCTGGGGCCAACGTCCTGACTTTC. It specifies CASSLPGAAGANVLTF.

On this clonotype: Since the CDR3 does not end with the conserved phenylalanine or tryptophan, this likely comes from a read error. The rearrangement joins TRBV4-2 to TRBJ1-2; perhaps TRBD1 as D (6 bases). The CDR3 runs to 15 residues. Trimming removed 1 base at V and 4 bases at J, with 13 bases between. From germline, CDR1 is LGHNA and CDR2 YNFKEQ. CDR3 sequence reads: CASSQVGGRSYGYTL. CDR3 coding DNA: TGTGCCAGCAGCCAAGTCGGGGGGCGCAGCTATGGCTACACCCTC.

This clonotype was found many times. The chain combines TRBV5-7 with TRBJ2-6; unclear D gene. TRBV5-7 is an open reading frame, and its role is uncertain. This CDR3 is 13 amino acids long. Trimming removed 2 bases at V and 4 bases at J, with 4 bases between. CDR3 DNA: TGTGCCAGCAGCTTTGGAGGGGCCAACGTCCTGACTTTC. It translates to CASSFGGANVLTF.

The chain employs TRBV5-1 and TRBJ1-1; D not resolved. Trimming left V 0 bases short and J 1 base short, with 7 bases between. This CDR3 spans 14 amino acids. The germline CDR1 and CDR2 sequences are SGHRS and YFSETQ. CDR3 nucleotide sequence: TGCGCCAGCAGCTTGGCCGCGGAGAACACTGAAGCTTTCTTT. This encodes CASSLAAENTEAFF.

Only a few counts were recorded for this clonotype. The CDR3 bases are TGCAGCGTTGAATTAGGGGCCAACGTCCTGACTTTC. Translating it yields CSVELGANVLTF. V usage is TRBV29-1 and J usage is TRBJ2-6, with unresolved D. Germline lookup yields CDR1 SQVTM and CDR2 ANQGSEA. The CDR3 length is 12 residues. Trimming took off 2 bases at V and 4 bases at J, with 3 bases between the two ends.

The V gene is TRBV20-1, the J gene TRBJ2-7; possibly TRBD1 for D (5 bases). The CDR3 has 13 residues. Trimming took off 4 bases at V and 4 bases at J, with 14 bases between the two ends. In germline, CDR1 is DFQATT, CDR2 SNEGSKA (reference sequence). Here the CDR3 DNA reads TGCAGTGCTACCGACAGACGTTCTTACGAGCAGTACTTC. Its protein is CSATDRRSYEQYF.